The 20 T cell receptor beta chains listed next were all sequenced from one sample in a study of blood T cell repertoires in COVID-19. Method: immunoSEQ multiplex PCR; TCRdb's copy keeps in-frame clones and lacks some. The sample has 130,000 or so clones, 84% seen once; the top ten hold less than 15%. Sequenced: peripheral blood. The receptors derive from a woman aged 60-75 years with acute or convalescent COVID-19.

This rearrangement joins TRBV6-5 to TRBJ2-7, with 11 bases fitting TRBD1. The CDR3 loop spans 15 amino acids. Germline-derived CDR1 and CDR2 are MNHEY and SVGAGI. V lost 6 bases and J lost 0; bases outside the gene matches: 4. CDR3 coding DNA: TGTGCCAGCAGGAAGGACAGGGGGCTCTCCTACGAGCAGTACTTC. Residues: CASRKDRGLSYEQYF.

About this clone: One junction end disagrees with the germline gene, perhaps due to a read error. This CDR3 reads CASSLLRDRDYGYTF. The CDR3 DNA reads TGTGCCAGCAGCCTTCTTCGGGACAGGGACTACGGCTACACCTTC. V and J are TRBV6-6 and TRBJ1-2; 9 positions match TRBD1. Germline V lookup: CDR1 MNHNY, CDR2 SVGAGI (reference sequence). This CDR3 has 15 residues.

CDR3 bases: TGTGCCAGCAGCGTTAGGGTCCAGGGAAACTATGGCTACACCTTC. Translated: CASSVRVQGNYGYTF. V and J are TRBV9 and TRBJ1-2; perhaps TRBD1 as D (5 bases). V was pared by 2 bases and J by 2 bases, with 13 bases between. The germline V gene encodes CDR1 SGDLS and CDR2 YYNGEE. The CDR3 covers 15 residues.

The CDR3 protein is CASSEANKRFLHF. The CDR3 region has the DNA TGTGCCAGCAGTGAAGCGAATAAGCGGTTCCTCCACTTT. V usage is TRBV2 and J usage is TRBJ1-6; D ambiguous. V was pared by 0 bases and J by 15 bases, with 12 bases between. Germline loops: CDR1 SNHLY, CDR2 FYNNEI. The CDR3 consists of 13 residues.

The V and J genes are TRBV21-1 and TRBJ2-7; the table's D gene call, TRBD1, was not cross checked with the DNA. TRBV21-1 is termed a pseudogene. The CDR3 totals 19 residues. CDR3 residues: CASSAIRSGQLGPAYEQYV. CDR3 nucleotides: TGTGCCAGCAGCGCGATACGGTCCGGACAGCTCGGTCCCGCCTACGAGCAGTACGTC.

The chain joins TRBV18 to TRBJ1-3, with no clear D. The V gene lost 9 bases and the J gene lost 1 base, with 19 bases spanning the gap. In germline, CDR1 is KGHSH, CDR2 LQKENI. The CDR3 contains 16 residues. CDR3 loop: CASSDIRKSSGNTIYF. The CDR3 nucleotides are TGTGCCAGTTCCGATATCAGGAAATCTTCTGGAAACACCATATATTTT. Together with reference TRBV18 and TRBJ1-3, the CDR3 gives the full variable domain: NAGVMQNPRHLVRRRGQEARLRCSPMKGHSHVYWYRQLPEEGLKFMVYLQKENIIDESGMPKERFSAEFPKEGPSILRIQQVVRGDSAAYFCASSDIRKSSGNTIYFGEGSWLTVV.

The chain joins TRBV4-2 to TRBJ2-2; D gene uncertain. This CDR3 region has 13 residues. Germline CDR1 is LGHNA and CDR2 is YNFKEQ. V shed 0 bases and J shed 7 bases, with 6 bases lying between them. DNA for the CDR3: TGTGCCAGCAGCCAAGATACTTTCGGGGAGCTGTTTTTT. Its translation is CASSQDTFGELFF.

There are a few counts of this clone. The chain is built from TRBV29-1 and TRBJ1-1, with 7 bases that match TRBD1. With V trimmed by 7 bases and J by 0 bases, 2 bases remained unmatched. The germline V gene encodes CDR1 SQVTM and CDR2 ANQGSEA. The CDR3 length is 12 residues. The CDR3 loop reads CSAGQLNTEAFF. The CDR3 DNA follows: TGCAGCGCGGGACAGCTGAACACTGAAGCTTTCTTT.

This chain uses TRBV10-3 with TRBJ2-1; 8 bases map to TRBD1. CDR1 and CDR2 from the germline V gene are ENHRY and SYGVKD. Unmatched junction bases numbered 15, after V lost 4 bases and J lost 7 bases. This CDR3 is built from 17 residues. The CDR3 here is CAISGGQGLTLGNEQFF. DNA of the CDR3: TGTGCCATCAGTGGTGGACAGGGCCTAACCTTAGGAAATGAGCAGTTCTTC.

The chain links TRBV18 to TRBJ1-2; possibly TRBD1 for D (5 bases). The V gene's germline CDR1 is KGHSH and CDR2 LQKENI. Trimming left V 8 bases short and J 2 bases short, with 9 bases between. CDR3 length: 12 residues. The CDR3 sequence: CASGRTNYGYTF. The CDR3 DNA is TGTGCCAGCGGCCGGACAAACTATGGCTACACCTTC.

This chain links TRBV6-5 with TRBJ1-6; 8 positions agree with TRBD1. The CDR3 sequence is 14 residues long. J was trimmed by 10 bases and V by 8 bases; bases with no gene match: 10. Germline CDR1 MNHEY, CDR2 SVGAGI. CDR3 residues: CASPSETGESPLHF. In nucleotides, the CDR3 is TGTGCCAGCCCCTCGGAGACAGGGGAGTCACCCCTCCACTTT.

The chain recombines TRBV5-6 with TRBJ1-2; D remains ambiguous. The CDR3 extends over 12 amino acids. With 4 bases removed from V and 10 bases from J, the gap between germline ends came to 14 bases. Germline V CDR1 and CDR2: SGHDT, YYEEEE. The chain's CDR3 is CASSTGRDDYTF. In nucleotides, the CDR3 is TGTGCCAGCAGCACCGGACGGGATGACTACACCTTC.

In DNA form, the CDR3 reads TGCGCCAGCAGCTTGGGACAGGGCGATGGCTACACCTTC. As protein: CASSLGQGDGYTF. The chain combines TRBV5-1 with TRBJ1-2; 7 bases line up with TRBD1. V was pared by 0 bases and J by 6 bases, with 2 bases of the junction left unmatched. The CDR3 is made up of 13 amino acids. CDR1 is SGHRS and CDR2 is YFSETQ in the germline V gene.

The chain joins TRBV2 to TRBJ1-5, with D possibly being TRBD1 (6 bases). V lost 4 bases, J lost 8 bases, and 9 bases lay in between. The germline V gene has CDR1 SNHLY and CDR2 FYNNEI. This CDR3 has 12 residues. The CDR3 spells CASSATGKPQHF. In DNA, the CDR3 is TGTGCCAGCAGTGCAACAGGGAAGCCCCAGCATTTT.

The chain uses TRBV28 and TRBJ1-1; D gene uncertain. The CDR3 has 13 residues. The germline gives CDR1 MDHEN, CDR2 SYDVKM. Deletions cut 1 base from V and 8 bases from J, with 11 bases between. CDR3 DNA: TGTGCCAGCAGTTTATCGGTCAGAGGCGAAGCTTTCTTT. It translates to CASSLSVRGEAFF. The variable domain in full, completed from reference TRBV28 and TRBJ1-1, reads DVKVTQSSRYLVKRTGEKVFLECVQDMDHENMFWYRQDPGLGLRLIYFSYDVKMKEKGDIPEGYSVSREKKERFSLILESASTNQTSMYLCASSLSVRGEAFFGQGTRLTVV.

J is TRBJ1-3 and V is TRBV6-5; no definite D call. Germline CDR1 MNHEY, CDR2 SVGAGI. The CDR3 spans 15 residues. V was shortened by 5 bases and J by 0 bases, with 11 bases between the two germline ends. CDR3 DNA: TGTGCCAGCAGTAGCCCGGTTGGCTCTGGAAACACCATATATTTT. Translation gives CASSSPVGSGNTIYF.

V is TRBV4-2 and J is TRBJ1-2, with 7 bases aligning to TRBD1. This CDR3 contains 17 residues. J lost 4 bases, V lost 1 base, and 12 bases had no gene match. Germline CDR1 is LGHNA and CDR2 is YNFKEQ. CDR3 nucleotide sequence: TGTGCCAGCAGCCAAGGTTTTCCGCAGGGGGACCTCTATGGCTACACCTTC. It encodes CASSQGFPQGDLYGYTF.

The gene calls are TRBV6-5 and TRBJ1-1; TRBD1 agrees at 8 bases. This CDR3 has 14 amino acids. The ends lost 7 bases at V and 1 base at J; junction bases unmatched: 5. Germline CDR1 and CDR2: MNHEY and SVGAGI. The CDR3 spells CASKRTGTNTEAFF. The CDR3 DNA reads TGTGCCAGCAAAAGGACAGGGACGAACACTGAAGCTTTCTTT.

The rearrangement joins TRBV28 to TRBJ1-5; 7 bases match TRBD1. Unmatched junction bases numbered 8, after V lost 8 bases and J lost 4 bases. Per germline, CDR1 MDHEN and CDR2 SYDVKM. CDR3 length: 14 residues. The CDR3 reads CASLGDRANQPQHF. As DNA, the CDR3 is TGTGCCAGCTTGGGGGACAGAGCAAATCAGCCCCAGCATTTT.

V gene TRBV12-3 or TRBV12-4 combines with J gene TRBJ2-7; D perhaps matches TRBD2 (6 bases). This CDR3 spans 13 amino acids. The V and J ends lost 11 bases and 4 bases respectively, with 18 bases between them. For the CDR3, the DNA is TGTGCCTCCCCTTCCCCAGGGAGGTACGAGCAGTACTTC. Translated: CASPSPGRYEQYF.